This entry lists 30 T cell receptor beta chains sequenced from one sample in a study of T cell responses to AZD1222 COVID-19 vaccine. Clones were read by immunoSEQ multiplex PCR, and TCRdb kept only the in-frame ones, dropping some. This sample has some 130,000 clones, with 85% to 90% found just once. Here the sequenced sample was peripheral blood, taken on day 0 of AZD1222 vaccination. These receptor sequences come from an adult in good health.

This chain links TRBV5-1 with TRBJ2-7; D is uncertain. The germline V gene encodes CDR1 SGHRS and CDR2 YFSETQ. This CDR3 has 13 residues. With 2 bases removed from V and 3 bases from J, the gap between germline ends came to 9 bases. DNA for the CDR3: TGCGCCAGCAGCTTTACAGACCTCTACGAGCAGTACTTC. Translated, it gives CASSFTDLYEQYF.

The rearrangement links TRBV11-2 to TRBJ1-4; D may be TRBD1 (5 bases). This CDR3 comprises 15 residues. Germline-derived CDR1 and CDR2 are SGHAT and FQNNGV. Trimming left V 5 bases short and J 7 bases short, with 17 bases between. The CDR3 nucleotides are TGTGCCAGCAGCCCCCTCTTGGGGCTGGGTGAAAAACTGTTTTTT. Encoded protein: CASSPLLGLGEKLFF.

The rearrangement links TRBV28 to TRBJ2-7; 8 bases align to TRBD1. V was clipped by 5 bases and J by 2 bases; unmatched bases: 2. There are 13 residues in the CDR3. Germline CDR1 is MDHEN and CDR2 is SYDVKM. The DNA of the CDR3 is TGTGCCAGCAGTAAGGACAGGGCCTACGAGCAGTACTTC. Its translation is CASSKDRAYEQYF. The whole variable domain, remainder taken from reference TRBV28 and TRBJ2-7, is DVKVTQSSRYLVKRTGEKVFLECVQDMDHENMFWYRQDPGLGLRLIYFSYDVKMKEKGDIPEGYSVSREKKERFSLILESASTNQTSMYLCASSKDRAYEQYFGPGTRLTVT.

The CDR3 sequence is CASSQGIGTEQFF. CDR3 nucleotides: TGTGCCAGCAGCCAGGGGATAGGAACAGAGCAGTTCTTC. The chain is built from TRBV3-1 (or the pseudogene TRBV3-2) and TRBJ2-1; D gene uncertain. V lost 3 bases and J lost 10, with 13 bases in between. This CDR3 comprises 13 residues. The germline gives CDR1 LGHDT, CDR2 YNNKEL (reference sequence).

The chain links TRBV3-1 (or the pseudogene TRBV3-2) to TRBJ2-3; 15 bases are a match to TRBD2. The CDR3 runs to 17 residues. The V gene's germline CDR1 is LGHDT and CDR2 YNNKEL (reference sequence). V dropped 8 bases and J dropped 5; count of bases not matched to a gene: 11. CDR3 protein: CASSRTSGGAGVDTQYF. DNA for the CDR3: TGTGCCAGCTCAAGGACTAGCGGGGGGGCCGGGGTAGATACGCAGTATTTT.

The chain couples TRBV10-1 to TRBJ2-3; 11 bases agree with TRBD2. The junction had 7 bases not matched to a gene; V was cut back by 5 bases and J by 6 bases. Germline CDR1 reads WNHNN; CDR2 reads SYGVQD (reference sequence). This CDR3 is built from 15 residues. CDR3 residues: CASSPTSGAPDTQYF. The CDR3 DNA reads TGCGCCAGCAGTCCGACTAGCGGGGCGCCCGATACGCAGTATTTT.

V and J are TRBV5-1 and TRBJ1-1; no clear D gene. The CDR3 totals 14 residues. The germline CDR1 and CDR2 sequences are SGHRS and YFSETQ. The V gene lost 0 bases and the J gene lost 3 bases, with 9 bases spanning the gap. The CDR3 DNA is TGCGCCAGCAGCTTGGGCAGGTCCGACACTGAAGCTTTCTTT. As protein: CASSLGRSDTEAFF. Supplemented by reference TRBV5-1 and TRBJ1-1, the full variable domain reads KAGVTQTPRYLIKTRGQQVTLSCSPISGHRSVSWYQQTPGQGLQFLFEYFSETQRNKGNFPGRFSGRQFSNSRSEMNVSTLELGDSALYLCASSLGRSDTEAFFGQGTRLTVV.

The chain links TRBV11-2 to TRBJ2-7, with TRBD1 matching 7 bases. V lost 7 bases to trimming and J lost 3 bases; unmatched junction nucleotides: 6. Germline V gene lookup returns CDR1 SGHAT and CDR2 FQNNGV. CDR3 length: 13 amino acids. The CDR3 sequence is CASTWTGIYEQYF. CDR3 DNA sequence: TGTGCCAGCACCTGGACAGGAATCTACGAGCAGTACTTC.

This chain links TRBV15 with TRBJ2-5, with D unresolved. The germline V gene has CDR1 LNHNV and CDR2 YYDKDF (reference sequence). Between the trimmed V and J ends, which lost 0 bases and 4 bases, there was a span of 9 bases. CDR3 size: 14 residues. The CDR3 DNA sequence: TGTGCCACCAGCAGAGATCGCTCGGGAGAGACCCAGTACTTC. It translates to CATSRDRSGETQYF.

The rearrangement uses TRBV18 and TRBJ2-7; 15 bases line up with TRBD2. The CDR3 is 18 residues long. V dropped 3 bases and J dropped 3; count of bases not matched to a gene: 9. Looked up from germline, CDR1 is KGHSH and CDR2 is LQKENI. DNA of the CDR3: TGTGCCAGCTCACCCACACTCGGGACTAGCGGGGGGATCTACGAGCAGTACTTC. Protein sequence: CASSPTLGTSGGIYEQYF.

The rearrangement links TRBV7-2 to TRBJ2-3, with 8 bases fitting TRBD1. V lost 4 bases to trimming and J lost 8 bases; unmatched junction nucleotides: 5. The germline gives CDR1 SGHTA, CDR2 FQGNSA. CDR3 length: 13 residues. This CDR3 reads CASSSAQGGTQYF. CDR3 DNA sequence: TGTGCCAGCAGCTCCGCACAGGGGGGTACGCAGTATTTT.

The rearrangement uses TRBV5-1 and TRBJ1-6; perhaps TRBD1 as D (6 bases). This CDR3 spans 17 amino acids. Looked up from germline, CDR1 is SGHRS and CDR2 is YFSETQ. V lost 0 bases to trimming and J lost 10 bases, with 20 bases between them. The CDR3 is CASSLAAGGGRGSPLHF. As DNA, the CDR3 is TGCGCCAGCAGCTTGGCCGCAGGTGGGGGCCGGGGCTCACCCCTCCACTTT.

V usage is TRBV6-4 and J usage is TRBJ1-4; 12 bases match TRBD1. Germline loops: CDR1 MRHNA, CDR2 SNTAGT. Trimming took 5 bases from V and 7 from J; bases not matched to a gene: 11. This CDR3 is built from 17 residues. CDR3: CASSHPGQGAWGEKLFF. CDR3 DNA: TGTGCCAGCAGTCACCCGGGACAGGGGGCGTGGGGTGAAAAACTGTTTTTT.

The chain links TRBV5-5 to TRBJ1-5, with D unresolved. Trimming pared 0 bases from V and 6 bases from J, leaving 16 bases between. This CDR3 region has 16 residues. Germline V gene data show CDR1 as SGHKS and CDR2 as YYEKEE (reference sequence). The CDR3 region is CASSLVAGASFQPQHF. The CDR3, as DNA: TGTGCCAGCAGCTTGGTGGCAGGTGCTTCGTTTCAGCCCCAGCATTTT.

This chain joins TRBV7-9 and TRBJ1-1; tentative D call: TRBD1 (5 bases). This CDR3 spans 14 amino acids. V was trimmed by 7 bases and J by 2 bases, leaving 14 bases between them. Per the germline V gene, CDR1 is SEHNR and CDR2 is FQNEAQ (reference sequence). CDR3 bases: TGTGCCAGCATCCCGGCAGGGACCAACACTGAAGCTTTCTTT. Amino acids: CASIPAGTNTEAFF.

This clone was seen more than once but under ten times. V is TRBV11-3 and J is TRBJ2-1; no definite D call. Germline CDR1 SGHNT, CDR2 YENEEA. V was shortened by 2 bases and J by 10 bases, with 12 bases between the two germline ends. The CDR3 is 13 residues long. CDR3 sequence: CASSLLSPAEQFF. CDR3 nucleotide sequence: TGTGCCAGCAGCTTACTCAGTCCGGCAGAGCAGTTCTTC.

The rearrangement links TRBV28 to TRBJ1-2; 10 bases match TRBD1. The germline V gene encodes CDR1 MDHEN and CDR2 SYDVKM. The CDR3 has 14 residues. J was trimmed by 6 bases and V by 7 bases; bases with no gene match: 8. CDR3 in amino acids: CASIGDRGVNGYTF. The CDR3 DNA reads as TGTGCCAGCATTGGGGACAGGGGAGTGAATGGCTACACCTTC.

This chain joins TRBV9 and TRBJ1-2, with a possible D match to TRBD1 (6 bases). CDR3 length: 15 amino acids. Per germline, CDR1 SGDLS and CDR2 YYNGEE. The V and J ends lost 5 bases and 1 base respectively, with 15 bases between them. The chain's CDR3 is CASSAGSGVNYGYTF. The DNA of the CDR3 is TGTGCCAGCAGTGCCGGTTCAGGGGTTAACTATGGCTACACCTTC.

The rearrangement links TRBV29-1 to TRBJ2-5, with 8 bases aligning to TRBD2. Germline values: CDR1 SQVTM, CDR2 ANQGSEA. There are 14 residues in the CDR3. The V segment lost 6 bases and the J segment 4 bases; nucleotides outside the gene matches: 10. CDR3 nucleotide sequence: TGCAGCGTCCCCATGTACGCGGGGGGAGAGACCCAGTACTTC. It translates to CSVPMYAGGETQYF.

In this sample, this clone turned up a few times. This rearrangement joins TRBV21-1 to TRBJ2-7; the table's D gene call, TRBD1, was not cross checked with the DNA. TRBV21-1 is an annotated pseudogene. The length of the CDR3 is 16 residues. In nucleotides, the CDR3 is TGTGCCAGCAGCGCTAACAGGGGCTCCTCTACGCGCGAGCAGTACTTC. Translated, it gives CASSANRGSSTREQYF.

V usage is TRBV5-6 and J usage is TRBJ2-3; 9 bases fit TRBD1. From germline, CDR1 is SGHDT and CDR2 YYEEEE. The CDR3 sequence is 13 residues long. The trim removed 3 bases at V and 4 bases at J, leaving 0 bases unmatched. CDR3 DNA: TGTGCCAGCAGCTGGACAGGGGCAGATACGCAGTATTTT. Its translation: CASSWTGADTQYF.

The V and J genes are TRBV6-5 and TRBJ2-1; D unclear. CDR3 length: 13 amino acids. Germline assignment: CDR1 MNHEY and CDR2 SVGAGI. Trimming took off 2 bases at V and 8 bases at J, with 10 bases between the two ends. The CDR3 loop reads CASSYRHGDEQFF. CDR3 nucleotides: TGTGCCAGCAGTTACAGGCACGGAGATGAGCAGTTCTTC.

CDR3 DNA sequence: TGTGCCAGCTCAACATCGCTCACAGATACGCAGTATTTT. Translated: CASSTSLTDTQYF. The chain couples TRBV18 to TRBJ2-3; no firm D call. The CDR3 runs to 13 residues. Germline V gene data show CDR1 as KGHSH and CDR2 as LQKENI. V dropped 5 bases and J dropped 2 bases, with 8 bases sitting between them.

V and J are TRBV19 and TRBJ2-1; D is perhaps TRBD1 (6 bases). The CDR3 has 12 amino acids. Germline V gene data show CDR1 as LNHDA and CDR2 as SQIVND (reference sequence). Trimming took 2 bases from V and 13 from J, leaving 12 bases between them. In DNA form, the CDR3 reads TGTGCCAGTAGTATACTGGACAGTAAACAGTTCTTC. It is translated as CASSILDSKQFF.

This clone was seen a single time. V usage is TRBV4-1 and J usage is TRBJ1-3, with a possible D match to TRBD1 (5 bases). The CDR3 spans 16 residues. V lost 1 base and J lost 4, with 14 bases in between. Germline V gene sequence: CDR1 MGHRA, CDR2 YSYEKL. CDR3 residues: CASSQAVREGGNTIYF. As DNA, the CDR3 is TGCGCCAGCAGCCAAGCCGTCAGGGAAGGAGGAAACACCATATATTTT.

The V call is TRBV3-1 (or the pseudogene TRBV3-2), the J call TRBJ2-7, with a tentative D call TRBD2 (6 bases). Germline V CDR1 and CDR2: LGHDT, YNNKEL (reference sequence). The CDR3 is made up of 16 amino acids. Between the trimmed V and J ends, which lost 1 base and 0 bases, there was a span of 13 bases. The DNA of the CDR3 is TGTGCCAGCAGCCAAGGTCTACGGGGGAGCTCCTACGAGCAGTACTTC. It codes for CASSQGLRGSSYEQYF.

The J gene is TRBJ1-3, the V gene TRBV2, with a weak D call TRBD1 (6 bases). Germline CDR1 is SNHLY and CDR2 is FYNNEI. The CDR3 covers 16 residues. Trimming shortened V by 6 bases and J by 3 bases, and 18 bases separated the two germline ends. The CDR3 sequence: CASSPRTAAHGNTIYF. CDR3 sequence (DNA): TGTGCCAGCAGCCCAAGGACAGCTGCGCATGGAAACACCATATATTTT.

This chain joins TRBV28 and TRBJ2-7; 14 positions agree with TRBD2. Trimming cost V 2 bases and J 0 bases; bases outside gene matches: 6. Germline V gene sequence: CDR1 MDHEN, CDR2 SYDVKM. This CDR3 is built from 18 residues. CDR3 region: CASSLPGLAGAFSYEQYF. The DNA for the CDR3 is TGTGCCAGCAGTTTACCGGGACTAGCGGGGGCATTCTCCTACGAGCAGTACTTC.

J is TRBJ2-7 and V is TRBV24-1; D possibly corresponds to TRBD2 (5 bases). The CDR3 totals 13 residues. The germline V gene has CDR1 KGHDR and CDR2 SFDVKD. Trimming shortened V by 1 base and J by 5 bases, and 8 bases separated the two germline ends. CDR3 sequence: CATSDFGENEQYF. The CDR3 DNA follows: TGTGCCACCAGTGATTTCGGGGAGAACGAGCAGTACTTC.

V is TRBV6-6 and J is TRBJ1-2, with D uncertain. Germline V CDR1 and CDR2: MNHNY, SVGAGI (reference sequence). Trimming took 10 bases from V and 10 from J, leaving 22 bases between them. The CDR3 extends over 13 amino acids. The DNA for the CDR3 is TGTGCCACTCACGATAACAGCCACCAAGACTACACCTTC. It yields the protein CATHDNSHQDYTF.